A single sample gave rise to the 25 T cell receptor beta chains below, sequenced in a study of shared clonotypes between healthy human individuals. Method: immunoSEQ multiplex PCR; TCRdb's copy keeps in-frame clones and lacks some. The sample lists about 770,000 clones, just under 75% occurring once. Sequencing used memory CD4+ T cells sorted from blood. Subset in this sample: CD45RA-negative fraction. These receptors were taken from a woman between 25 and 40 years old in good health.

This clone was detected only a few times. CDR3: CASSPRTSGSEDTQYF. Written as DNA, the CDR3 is TGTGCCAGCAGTCCCCGGACTAGCGGGAGTGAAGATACGCAGTATTTT. The chain has TRBV27 and TRBJ2-3; TRBD2 matches 13 bases. CDR3 size: 16 residues. Germline CDR1 and CDR2: MNHEY and SMNVEV (reference sequence). V lost 5 bases to trimming and J lost 5 bases; unmatched junction nucleotides: 7.

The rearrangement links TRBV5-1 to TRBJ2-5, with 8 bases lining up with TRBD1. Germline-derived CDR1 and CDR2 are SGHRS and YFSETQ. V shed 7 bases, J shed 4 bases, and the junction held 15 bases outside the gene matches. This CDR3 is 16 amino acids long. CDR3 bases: TGCGCCAGCCACCCGCAAGGCAGGGGGCCTCCAGAGACCCAGTACTTC. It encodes CASHPQGRGPPETQYF.

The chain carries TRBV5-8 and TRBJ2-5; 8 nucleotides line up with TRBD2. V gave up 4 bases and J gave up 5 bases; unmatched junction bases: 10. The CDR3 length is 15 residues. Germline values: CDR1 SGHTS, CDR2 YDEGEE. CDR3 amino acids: CASSPRGRPTETQYF. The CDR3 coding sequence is TGTGCCAGCAGCCCTCGCGGGAGGCCGACGGAGACCCAGTACTTC.

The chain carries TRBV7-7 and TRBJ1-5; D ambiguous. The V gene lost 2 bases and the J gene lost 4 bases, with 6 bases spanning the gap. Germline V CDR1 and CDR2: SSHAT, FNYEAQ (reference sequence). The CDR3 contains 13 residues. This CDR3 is CASSLYINQPQHF. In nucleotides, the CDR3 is TGTGCCAGCAGCTTATATATTAATCAGCCCCAGCATTTT.

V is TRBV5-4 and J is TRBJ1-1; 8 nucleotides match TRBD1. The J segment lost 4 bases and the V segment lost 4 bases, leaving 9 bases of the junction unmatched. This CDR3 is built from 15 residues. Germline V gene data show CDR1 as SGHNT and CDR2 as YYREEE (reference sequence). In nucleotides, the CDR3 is TGTGCCAGCAGCCGATATGACAGGGGACTCACTGAAGCTTTCTTT. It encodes CASSRYDRGLTEAFF.

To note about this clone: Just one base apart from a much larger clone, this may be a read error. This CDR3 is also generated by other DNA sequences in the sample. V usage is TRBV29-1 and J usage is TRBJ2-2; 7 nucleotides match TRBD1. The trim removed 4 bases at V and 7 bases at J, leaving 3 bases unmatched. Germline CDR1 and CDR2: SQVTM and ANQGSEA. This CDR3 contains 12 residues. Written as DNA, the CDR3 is TGCAGCGTTGGACAGGGTCACGGGGAGCTGTTTTTT. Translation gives CSVGQGHGELFF.

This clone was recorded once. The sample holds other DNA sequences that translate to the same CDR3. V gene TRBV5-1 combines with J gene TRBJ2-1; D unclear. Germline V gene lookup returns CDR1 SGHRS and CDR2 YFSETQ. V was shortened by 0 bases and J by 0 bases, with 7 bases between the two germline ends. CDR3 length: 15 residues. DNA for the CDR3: TGCGCCAGCAGCTTGGCCGCGGCCTCCTACAATGAGCAGTTCTTC. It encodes CASSLAAASYNEQFF. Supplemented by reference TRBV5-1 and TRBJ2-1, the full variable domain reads KAGVTQTPRYLIKTRGQQVTLSCSPISGHRSVSWYQQTPGQGLQFLFEYFSETQRNKGNFPGRFSGRQFSNSRSEMNVSTLELGDSALYLCASSLAAASYNEQFFGPGTRLTVL.

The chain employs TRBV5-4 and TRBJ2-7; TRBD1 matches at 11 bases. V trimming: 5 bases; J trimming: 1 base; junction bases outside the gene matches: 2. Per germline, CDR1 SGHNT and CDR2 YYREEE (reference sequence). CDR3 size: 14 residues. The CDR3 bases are TGTGCCAGCAGGTGGGACAGGGGGTCCTACGAGCAGTACTTC. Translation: CASRWDRGSYEQYF.

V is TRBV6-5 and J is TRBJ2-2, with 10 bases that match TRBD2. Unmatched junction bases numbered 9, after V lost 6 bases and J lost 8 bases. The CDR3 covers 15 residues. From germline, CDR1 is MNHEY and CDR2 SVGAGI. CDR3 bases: TGTGCCAGCAGGCGGGGACTAGCGAGTTCGGGGGAGCTGTTTTTT. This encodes CASRRGLASSGELFF.

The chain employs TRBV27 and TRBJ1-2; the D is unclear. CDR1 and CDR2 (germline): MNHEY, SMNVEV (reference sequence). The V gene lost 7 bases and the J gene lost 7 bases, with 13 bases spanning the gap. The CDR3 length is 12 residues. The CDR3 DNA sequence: TGTGCCAGCAAACCCCGGCTGGGTGGCTACACCTTC. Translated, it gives CASKPRLGGYTF.

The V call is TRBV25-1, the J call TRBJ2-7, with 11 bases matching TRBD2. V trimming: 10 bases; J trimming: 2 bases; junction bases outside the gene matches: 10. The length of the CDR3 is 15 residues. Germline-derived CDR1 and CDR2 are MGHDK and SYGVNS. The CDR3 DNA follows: TGTGCCACCGATCTGACTAGCGGGGTCCCCTACGAGCAGTACTTC. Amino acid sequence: CATDLTSGVPYEQYF.

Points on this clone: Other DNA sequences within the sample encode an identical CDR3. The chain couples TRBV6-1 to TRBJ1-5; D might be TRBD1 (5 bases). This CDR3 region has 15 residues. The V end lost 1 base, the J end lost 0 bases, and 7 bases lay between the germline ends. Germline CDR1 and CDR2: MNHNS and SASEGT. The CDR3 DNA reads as TGTGCCAGCAGTGAAGAGGGACTTAGCAATCAGCCCCAGCATTTT. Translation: CASSEEGLSNQPQHF.

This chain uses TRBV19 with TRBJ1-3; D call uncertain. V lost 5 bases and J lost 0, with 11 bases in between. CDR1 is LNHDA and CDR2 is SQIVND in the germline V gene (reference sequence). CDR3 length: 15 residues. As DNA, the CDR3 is TGTGCCAGTAGTCCCTTTGAGAGCTCTGGAAACACCATATATTTT. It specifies CASSPFESSGNTIYF.

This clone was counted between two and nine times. The CDR3 here is CASSANVRGSNYGYTF. The CDR3 DNA reads as TGTGCCAGTAGTGCAAACGTAAGGGGGTCTAACTATGGCTACACCTTC. The chain uses TRBV19 and TRBJ1-2, with D possibly matching TRBD1 (6 bases). V was cut by 5 bases and J by 0 bases, with 16 bases left in between. Germline V lookup: CDR1 LNHDA, CDR2 SQIVND (reference sequence). This CDR3 spans 16 amino acids. The full variable domain, its missing parts supplied by reference TRBV19 and TRBJ1-2, is DGGITQSPKYLFRKEGQNVTLSCEQNLNHDAMYWYRQDPGQGLRLIYYSQIVNDFQKGDIAEGYSVSREKKESFPLTVTSAQKNPTAFYLCASSANVRGSNYGYTFGSGTRLTVV.

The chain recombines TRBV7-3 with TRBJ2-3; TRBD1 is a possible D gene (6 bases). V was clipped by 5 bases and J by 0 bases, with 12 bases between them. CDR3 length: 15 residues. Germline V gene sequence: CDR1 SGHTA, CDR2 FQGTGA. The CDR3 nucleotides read TGTGCCAGCAGCACGGGGACAACTAGCACAGATACGCAGTATTTT. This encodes CASSTGTTSTDTQYF.

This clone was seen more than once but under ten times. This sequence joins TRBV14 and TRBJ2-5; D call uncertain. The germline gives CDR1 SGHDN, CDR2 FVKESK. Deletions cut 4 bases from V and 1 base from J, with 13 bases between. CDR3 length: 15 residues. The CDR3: CASSPLSWGQETQYF. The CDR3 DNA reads TGTGCCAGCAGCCCCTTATCGTGGGGCCAAGAGACCCAGTACTTC.

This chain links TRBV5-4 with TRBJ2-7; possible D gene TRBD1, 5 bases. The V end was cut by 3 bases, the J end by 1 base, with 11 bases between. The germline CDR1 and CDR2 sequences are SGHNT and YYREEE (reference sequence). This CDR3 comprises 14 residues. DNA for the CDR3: TGTGCCAGCAGCTCGAGGACACCTTCCTACGAGCAGTACTTC. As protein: CASSSRTPSYEQYF.

CDR3 nucleotide sequence: TGTGCCAGCAGCCTACTTGATAGGGGGAGTATCAATGAGCAGTTCTTC. Protein: CASSLLDRGSINEQFF. This rearrangement joins TRBV5-4 to TRBJ2-1, with D tentatively TRBD1 (6 bases). CDR1 and CDR2 (germline): SGHNT, YYREEE (reference sequence). V was pared by 4 bases and J by 6 bases, with 20 bases between. The CDR3 is 16 amino acids.

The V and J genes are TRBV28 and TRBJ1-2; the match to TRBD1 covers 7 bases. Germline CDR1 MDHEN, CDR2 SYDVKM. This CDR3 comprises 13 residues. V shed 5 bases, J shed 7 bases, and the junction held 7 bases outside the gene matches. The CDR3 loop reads CASSLSGGVGYTF. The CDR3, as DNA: TGTGCCAGCAGTCTTTCAGGGGGTGTTGGCTACACCTTC.

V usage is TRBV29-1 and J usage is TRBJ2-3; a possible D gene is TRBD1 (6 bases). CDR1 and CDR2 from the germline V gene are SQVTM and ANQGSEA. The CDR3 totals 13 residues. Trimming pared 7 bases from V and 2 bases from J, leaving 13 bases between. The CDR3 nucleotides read TGCAGCGGGGACAAGGATGACACAGATACGCAGTATTTT. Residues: CSGDKDDTDTQYF.

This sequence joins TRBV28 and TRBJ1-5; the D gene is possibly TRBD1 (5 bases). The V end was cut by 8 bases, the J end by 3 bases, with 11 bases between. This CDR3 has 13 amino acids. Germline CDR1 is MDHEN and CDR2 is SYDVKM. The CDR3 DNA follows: TGTGCCAGCGGGGGGACGTACAATCAGCCCCAGCATTTT. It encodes CASGGTYNQPQHF.

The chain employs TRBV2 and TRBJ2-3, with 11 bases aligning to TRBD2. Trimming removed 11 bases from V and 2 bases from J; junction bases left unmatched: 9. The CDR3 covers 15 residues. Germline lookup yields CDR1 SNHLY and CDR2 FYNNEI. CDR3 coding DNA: TGTGCCGTCCCGTTACTAGCGGGAGCCACAGATACGCAGTATTTT. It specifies CAVPLLAGATDTQYF.

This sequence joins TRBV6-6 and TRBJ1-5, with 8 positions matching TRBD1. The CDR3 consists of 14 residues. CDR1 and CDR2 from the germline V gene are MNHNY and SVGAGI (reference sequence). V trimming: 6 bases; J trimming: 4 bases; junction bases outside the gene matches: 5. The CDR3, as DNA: TGTGCCAGCAGCCGCCGGGACAGGAATCAGCCCCAGCATTTT. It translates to CASSRRDRNQPQHF.

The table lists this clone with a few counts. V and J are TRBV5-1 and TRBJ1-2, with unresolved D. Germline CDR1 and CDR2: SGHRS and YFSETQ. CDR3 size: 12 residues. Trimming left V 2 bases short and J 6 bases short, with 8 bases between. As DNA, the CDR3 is TGCGCCAGCAGCTTCTTCGGTAATGGCTACACCTTC. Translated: CASSFFGNGYTF. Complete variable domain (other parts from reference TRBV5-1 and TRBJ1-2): KAGVTQTPRYLIKTRGQQVTLSCSPISGHRSVSWYQQTPGQGLQFLFEYFSETQRNKGNFPGRFSGRQFSNSRSEMNVSTLELGDSALYLCASSFFGNGYTFGSGTRLTVV.

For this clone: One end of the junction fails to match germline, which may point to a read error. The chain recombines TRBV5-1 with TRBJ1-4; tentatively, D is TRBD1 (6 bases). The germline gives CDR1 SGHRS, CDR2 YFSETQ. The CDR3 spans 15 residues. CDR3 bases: TGTGCCAGCAGCCCGGGATGGACAGCTAATGAAAAACTGTTTTTT. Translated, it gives CASSPGWTANEKLFF. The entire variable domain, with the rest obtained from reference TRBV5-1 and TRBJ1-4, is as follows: KAGVTQTPRYLIKTRGQQVTLSCSPISGHRSVSWYQQTPGQGLQFLFEYFSETQRNKGNFPGRFSGRQFSNSRSEMNVSTLELGDSALYLCASSPGWTANEKLFFGSGTQLSVL.